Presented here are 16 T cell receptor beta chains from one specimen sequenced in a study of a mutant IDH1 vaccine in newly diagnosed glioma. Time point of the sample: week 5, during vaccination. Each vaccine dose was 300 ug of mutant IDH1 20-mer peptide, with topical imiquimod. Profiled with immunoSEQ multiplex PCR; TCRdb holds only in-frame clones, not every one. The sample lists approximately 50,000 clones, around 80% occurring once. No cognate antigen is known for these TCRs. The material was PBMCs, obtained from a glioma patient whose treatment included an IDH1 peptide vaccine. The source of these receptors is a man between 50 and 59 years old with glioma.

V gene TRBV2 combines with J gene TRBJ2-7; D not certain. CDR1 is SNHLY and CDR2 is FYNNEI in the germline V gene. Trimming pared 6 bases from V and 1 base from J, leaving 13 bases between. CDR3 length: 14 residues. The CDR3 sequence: CASRPTQRSYEQYF. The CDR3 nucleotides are TGTGCCAGCAGGCCTACACAACGGTCCTACGAGCAGTACTTC.

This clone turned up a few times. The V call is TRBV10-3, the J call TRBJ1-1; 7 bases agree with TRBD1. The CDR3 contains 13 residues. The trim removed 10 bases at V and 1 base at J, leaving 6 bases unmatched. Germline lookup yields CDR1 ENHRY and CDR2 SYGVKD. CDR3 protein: CATLTGPNTEAFF. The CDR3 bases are TGTGCCACCTTGACAGGGCCGAACACTGAAGCTTTCTTT.

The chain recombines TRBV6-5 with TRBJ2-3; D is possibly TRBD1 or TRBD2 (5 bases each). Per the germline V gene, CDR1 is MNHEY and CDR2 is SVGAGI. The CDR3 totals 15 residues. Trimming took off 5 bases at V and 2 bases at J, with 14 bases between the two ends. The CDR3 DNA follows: TGTGCCAGCAGTACCCGGGACCGACCCACAGATACGCAGTATTTT. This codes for CASSTRDRPTDTQYF.

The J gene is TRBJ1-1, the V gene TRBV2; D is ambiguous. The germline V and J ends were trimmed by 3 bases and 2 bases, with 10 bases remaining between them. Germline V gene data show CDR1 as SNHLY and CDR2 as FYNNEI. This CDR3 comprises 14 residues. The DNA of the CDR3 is TGTGCCAGCAGTGATCTGGCGGACAACACTGAAGCTTTCTTT. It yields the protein CASSDLADNTEAFF.

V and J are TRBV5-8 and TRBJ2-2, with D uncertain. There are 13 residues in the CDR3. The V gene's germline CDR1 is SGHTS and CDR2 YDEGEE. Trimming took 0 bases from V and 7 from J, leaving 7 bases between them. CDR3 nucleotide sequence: TGTGCCAGCAGCTTGGGGGTTAGCGGGGAGCTGTTTTTT. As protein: CASSLGVSGELFF. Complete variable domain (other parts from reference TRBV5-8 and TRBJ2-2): EAGVTQSPTHLIKTRGQQATLRCSPISGHTSVYWYQQALGLGLQFLLWYDEGEERNRGNFPPRFSGRQFPNYSSELNVNALELEDSALYLCASSLGVSGELFFGEGSRLTVL.

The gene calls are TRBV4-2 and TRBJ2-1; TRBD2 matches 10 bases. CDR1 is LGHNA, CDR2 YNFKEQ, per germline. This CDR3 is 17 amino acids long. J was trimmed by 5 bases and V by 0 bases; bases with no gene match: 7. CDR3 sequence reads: CASSQDGIAGGHNEQFF. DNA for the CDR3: TGTGCCAGCAGCCAAGATGGAATAGCGGGGGGCCACAATGAGCAGTTCTTC.

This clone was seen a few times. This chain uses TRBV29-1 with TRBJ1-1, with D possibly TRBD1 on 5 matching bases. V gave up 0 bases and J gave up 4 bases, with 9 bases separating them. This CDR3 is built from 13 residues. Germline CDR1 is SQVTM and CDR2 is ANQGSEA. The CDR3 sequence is CSVEDGGGTEAFF. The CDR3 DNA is TGCAGCGTTGAAGACGGGGGTGGCACTGAAGCTTTCTTT.

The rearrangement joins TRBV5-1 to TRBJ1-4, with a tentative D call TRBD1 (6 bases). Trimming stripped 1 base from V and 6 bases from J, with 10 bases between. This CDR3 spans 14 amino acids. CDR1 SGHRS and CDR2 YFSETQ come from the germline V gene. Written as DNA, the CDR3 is TGCGCCAGCAGCTTGACAGGGTCATATGAAAAACTGTTTTTT. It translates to CASSLTGSYEKLFF.

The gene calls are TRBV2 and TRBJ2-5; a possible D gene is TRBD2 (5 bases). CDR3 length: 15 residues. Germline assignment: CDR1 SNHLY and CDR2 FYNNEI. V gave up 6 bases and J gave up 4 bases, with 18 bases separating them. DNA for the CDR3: TGTGCCAGCAGCGAACTAGTATTTCCCCCAGAGACCCAGTACTTC. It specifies CASSELVFPPETQYF.

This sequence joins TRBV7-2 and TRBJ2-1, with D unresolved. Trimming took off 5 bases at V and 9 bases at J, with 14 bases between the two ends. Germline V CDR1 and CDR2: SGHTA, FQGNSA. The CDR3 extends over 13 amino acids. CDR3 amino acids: CASSLGPSSEQFF. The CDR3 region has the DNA TGTGCCAGCAGCCTAGGGCCTTCTAGTGAGCAGTTCTTC.

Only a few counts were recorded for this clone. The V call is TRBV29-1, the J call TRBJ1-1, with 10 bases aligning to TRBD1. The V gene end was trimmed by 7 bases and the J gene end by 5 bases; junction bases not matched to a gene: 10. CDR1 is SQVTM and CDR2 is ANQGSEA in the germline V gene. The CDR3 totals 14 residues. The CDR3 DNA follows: TGCAGCGCTGGGGTGACAGGGGGCCGAACTGAAGCTTTCTTT. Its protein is CSAGVTGGRTEAFF.

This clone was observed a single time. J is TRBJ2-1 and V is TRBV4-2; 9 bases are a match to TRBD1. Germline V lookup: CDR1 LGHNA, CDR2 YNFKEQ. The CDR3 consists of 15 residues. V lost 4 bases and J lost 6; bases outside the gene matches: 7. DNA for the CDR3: TGTGCCAGCAGCCTTGGGGACAGGGCCAGCAATGAGCAGTTCTTC. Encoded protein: CASSLGDRASNEQFF.

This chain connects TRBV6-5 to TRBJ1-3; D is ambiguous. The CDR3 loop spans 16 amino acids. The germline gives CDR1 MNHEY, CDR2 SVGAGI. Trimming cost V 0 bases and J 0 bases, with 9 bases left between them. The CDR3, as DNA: TGTGCCAGCAGTTACTCGTTAGCAGACTCTGGAAACACCATATATTTT. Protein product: CASSYSLADSGNTIYF.

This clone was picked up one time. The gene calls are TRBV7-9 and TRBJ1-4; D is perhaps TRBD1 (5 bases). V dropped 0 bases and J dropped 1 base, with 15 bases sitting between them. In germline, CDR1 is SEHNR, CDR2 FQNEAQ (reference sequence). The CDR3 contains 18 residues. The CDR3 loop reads CASSLAGALGGTNEKLFF. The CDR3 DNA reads TGTGCCAGCAGCTTAGCTGGGGCCCTAGGAGGAACTAATGAAAAACTGTTTTTT.

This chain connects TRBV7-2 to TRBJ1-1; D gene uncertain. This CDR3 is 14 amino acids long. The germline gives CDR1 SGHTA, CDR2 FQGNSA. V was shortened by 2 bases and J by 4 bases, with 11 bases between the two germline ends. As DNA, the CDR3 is TGTGCCAGCAGCTTAAATACGTGGAGCACTGAAGCTTTCTTT. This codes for CASSLNTWSTEAFF.

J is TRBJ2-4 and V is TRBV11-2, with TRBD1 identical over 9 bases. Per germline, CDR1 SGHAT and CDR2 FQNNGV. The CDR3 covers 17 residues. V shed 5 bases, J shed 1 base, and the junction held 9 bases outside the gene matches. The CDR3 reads CASSALGQGWAKNIQYF. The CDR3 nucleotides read TGTGCCAGCAGCGCCCTGGGACAGGGTTGGGCCAAAAACATTCAGTACTTC.